The 17 T cell receptor beta chains given below trace back to one sample, sequenced in a study of cytomegalovirus exposure and HLA in healthy donors. Both 60 Vbeta primers and 13 Jbeta primers went into the PCR. The assay was immunoSEQ multiplex PCR, and TCRdb's table has in-frame clones only and misses some. The table has around 150,000 clones, about a tenth seen once; the top ten hold 1.5% to 2%. The sample comprised PBMCs. These receptors all come from a male donor in good health and CMV-seronegative.

This clone turned up a few times. This chain links TRBV27 with TRBJ2-6; 8 bases map to TRBD2. From germline, CDR1 is MNHEY and CDR2 SMNVEV (reference sequence). Trimming at V came to 3 bases and at J to 1 base, leaving 2 bases not matched to a gene. The CDR3 has 16 residues. The CDR3, as DNA: TGTGCCAGCAGTTTCGCGGGAGGATCTGGGGCCAACGTCCTGACTTTC. Translation gives CASSFAGGSGANVLTF.

This clone occurred a few times. This chain links TRBV19 with TRBJ2-1, with a possible D match to TRBD2 (6 bases). This CDR3 region has 11 residues. Trimming stripped 3 bases from V and 9 bases from J, with 6 bases between. The germline gives CDR1 LNHDA, CDR2 SQIVND (reference sequence). CDR3 protein: CASSIGGEQFF. The CDR3 nucleotides read TGTGCCAGTAGTATCGGGGGTGAGCAGTTCTTC.

The chain joins TRBV4-3 to TRBJ1-1; a possible D gene is TRBD1 (5 bases). V was clipped by 3 bases and J by 4 bases, with 9 bases between them. CDR3 length equals 13 residues. In germline, CDR1 is LGHNA, CDR2 YSLEER. DNA for the CDR3: TGCGCCAGCAGCCAGGGGCCTGTCACTGAAGCTTTCTTT. Amino acids: CASSQGPVTEAFF.

This clone has just a few counts. The rearrangement joins TRBV7-9 to TRBJ1-6; 7 bases agree with TRBD1. The CDR3 is 14 residues long. The ends lost 5 bases at V and 10 bases at J; junction bases unmatched: 8. Germline CDR1 and CDR2: SEHNR and FQNEAQ (reference sequence). CDR3 region: CASSVTGLDSPLHF. The CDR3 DNA reads as TGTGCCAGCAGCGTGACAGGGCTCGACTCACCCCTCCACTTT.

Only a few counts were recorded for this clone. The rearrangement joins TRBV29-1 to TRBJ2-7; 8 bases map to TRBD2. Trimming at V came to 7 bases and at J to 3 bases, leaving 14 bases not matched to a gene. From germline, CDR1 is SQVTM and CDR2 ANQGSEA. The CDR3 is 15 amino acids. CDR3 residues: CSASYSGATLYEQYF. As DNA, the CDR3 is TGCAGCGCCTCGTATAGCGGGGCGACCCTCTACGAGCAGTACTTC.

This clone turned up a few times. The CDR3 protein is CASSEQGTDTQYF. The CDR3 region has the DNA TGCGCCAGCAGCGAACAGGGGACAGATACGCAGTATTTT. V and J are TRBV5-1 and TRBJ2-3; TRBD1 matches 7 bases. Unmatched junction bases numbered 2, after V lost 4 bases and J lost 3 bases. Per the germline V gene, CDR1 is SGHRS and CDR2 is YFSETQ. The CDR3 length is 13 residues.

V usage is TRBV27 and J usage is TRBJ1-4, with D unclear. The CDR3 is 13 residues long. Trimming stripped 5 bases from V and 7 bases from J, with 11 bases between. The germline V gene has CDR1 MNHEY and CDR2 SMNVEV (reference sequence). The CDR3 spells CASSPAVGEKLFF. The CDR3 DNA is TGTGCCAGCAGTCCCGCTGTCGGTGAAAAACTGTTTTTT.

This clone has more than one count but fewer than ten. V gene TRBV10-3 combines with J gene TRBJ2-7, with D tentatively TRBD1 (7 bases). CDR3 size: 15 residues. V was trimmed by 3 bases and J by 5 bases, leaving 17 bases between them. Germline V gene data show CDR1 as ENHRY and CDR2 as SYGVKD. The CDR3 DNA is TGTGCCATCAGTGACAGGACAGGACTAAGGAACGAGCAGTACTTC. This gives the protein CAISDRTGLRNEQYF.

In this sample, this clone turned up a few times. The chain joins TRBV9 to TRBJ2-7, with TRBD2 matching 10 bases. With V trimmed by 4 bases and J by 5 bases, 9 bases remained unmatched. Per the germline V gene, CDR1 is SGDLS and CDR2 is YYNGEE. The CDR3 covers 15 residues. The CDR3 sequence: CASSFGLAESNEQYF. The CDR3 nucleotides read TGTGCCAGCAGCTTCGGACTAGCGGAATCGAACGAGCAGTACTTC.

CDR3 region: CASSWAGGEAFF. The DNA of the CDR3 is TGTGCCAGCAGCTGGGCAGGGGGAGAAGCTTTCTTT. The chain uses TRBV7-2 and TRBJ1-1; 7 nucleotides align to TRBD1. CDR3 size: 12 residues. Losses at the gene ends were 4 bases for V and 8 bases for J; bases not matched to a gene: 4. Germline V gives CDR1 SGHTA, CDR2 FQGNSA.

The chain joins TRBV6-1 to TRBJ1-2, with 10 bases identical to TRBD1. Germline CDR1 MNHNS, CDR2 SASEGT. This CDR3 spans 13 amino acids. Trimming at V came to 5 bases and at J to 6 bases, leaving 3 bases not matched to a gene. For the CDR3, the DNA is TGTGCCAGCAGTTCCGGGACAGGGGATGGCTACACCTTC. Amino acids: CASSSGTGDGYTF.

This clone was found a few times. This rearrangement joins TRBV30 to TRBJ1-5; the match to TRBD1 covers 9 bases. V dropped 2 bases and J dropped 3; count of bases not matched to a gene: 8. Germline V gene sequence: CDR1 GTSNPN, CDR2 SVGIG (reference sequence). The CDR3 runs to 16 residues. The CDR3 nucleotides are TGTGCCTGGAGTTTACTGGACAGGGGTCTCAATCAGCCCCAGCATTTT. Amino acids: CAWSLLDRGLNQPQHF.

The CDR3 DNA sequence: TGCAGCGTTGAAGATGGCGGGACAGGGGGCGATATCAACGAGCAGTACTTC. Its protein is CSVEDGGTGGDINEQYF. This chain connects TRBV29-1 to TRBJ2-7; 12 bases are a match to TRBD1. The CDR3 totals 17 residues. Looked up from germline, CDR1 is SQVTM and CDR2 is ANQGSEA. V was clipped by 0 bases and J by 5 bases; unmatched bases: 11.

In its sample, this clone was seen a few times. This chain connects TRBV30 to TRBJ1-2, with D tentatively TRBD1 (5 bases). The V and J ends lost 4 bases and 2 bases respectively, with 8 bases between them. The germline gives CDR1 GTSNPN, CDR2 SVGIG (reference sequence). This CDR3 comprises 12 residues. For the CDR3, the DNA is TGTGCCTGGAACCGGGGGAACTATGGCTACACCTTC. It codes for CAWNRGNYGYTF.

The chain couples TRBV28 to TRBJ1-2; D might be TRBD1 (5 bases). The CDR3 extends over 14 amino acids. The V gene's germline CDR1 is MDHEN and CDR2 SYDVKM. Trimming stripped 1 base from V and 2 bases from J, with 8 bases between. The CDR3 nucleotides read TGTGCCAGCAGTTTATTACAGGTGAACTATGGCTACACCTTC. Its protein is CASSLLQVNYGYTF.

This clone showed up just a few times. This chain uses TRBV10-3 with TRBJ2-1, with TRBD2 matching over 7 bases. Germline values: CDR1 ENHRY, CDR2 SYGVKD. With 1 base clipped from V and 7 bases from J, the junction kept 13 bases outside the gene matches. The CDR3 runs 17 residues. For the CDR3, the DNA is TGTGCCATCAGTGAGTATGCGGGAGAGTCCGGTGTTAATGAGCAGTTCTTC. As protein: CAISEYAGESGVNEQFF.

A note on this clone: One end of the junction varies from germline; a read error may be responsible. The rearrangement joins TRBV13 to TRBJ2-7; TRBD2 matches at 9 bases. Germline CDR1 and CDR2: PRHDT and FYEKMQ (reference sequence). The CDR3 has 16 amino acids. CDR3 amino acids: CASTLGSGLASSEQYF. CDR3 DNA: TGTGCCAGCACCCTTGGGTCGGGACTAGCCTCCTCCGAGCAGTACTTC. Looking up the rest from reference TRBV13 and TRBJ2-7 gives the full variable domain: AAGVIQSPRHLIKEKRETATLKCYPIPRHDTVYWYQQGPGQDPQFLISFYEKMQSDKGSIPDRFSAQQFSDYHSELNMSSLELGDSALYFCASTLGSGLASSEQYFGPGTRLTVT.